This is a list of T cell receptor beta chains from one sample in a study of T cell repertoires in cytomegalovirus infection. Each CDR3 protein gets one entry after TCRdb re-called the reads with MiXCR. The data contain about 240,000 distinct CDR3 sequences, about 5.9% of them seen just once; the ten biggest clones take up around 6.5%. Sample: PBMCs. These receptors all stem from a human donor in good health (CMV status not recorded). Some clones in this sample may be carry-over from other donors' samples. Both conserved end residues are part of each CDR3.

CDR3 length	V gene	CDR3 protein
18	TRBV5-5	CASSSFYRDRVNPGELFF
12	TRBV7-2	CASSLGLNEQFF
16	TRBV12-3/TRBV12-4	CASSAGTLTSGNTIYF
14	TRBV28	CASSLRTVRYEQYF
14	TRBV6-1	CASSLREGENEQYF
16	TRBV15	CATSRDSGQGQNTIYF
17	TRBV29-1	CSVPSWEMRGGRETQYF
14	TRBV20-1	CSARDLLQGYEQYF
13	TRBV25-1	CASSWQGASEAFF
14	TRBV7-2	CASSSGQANYEQYF